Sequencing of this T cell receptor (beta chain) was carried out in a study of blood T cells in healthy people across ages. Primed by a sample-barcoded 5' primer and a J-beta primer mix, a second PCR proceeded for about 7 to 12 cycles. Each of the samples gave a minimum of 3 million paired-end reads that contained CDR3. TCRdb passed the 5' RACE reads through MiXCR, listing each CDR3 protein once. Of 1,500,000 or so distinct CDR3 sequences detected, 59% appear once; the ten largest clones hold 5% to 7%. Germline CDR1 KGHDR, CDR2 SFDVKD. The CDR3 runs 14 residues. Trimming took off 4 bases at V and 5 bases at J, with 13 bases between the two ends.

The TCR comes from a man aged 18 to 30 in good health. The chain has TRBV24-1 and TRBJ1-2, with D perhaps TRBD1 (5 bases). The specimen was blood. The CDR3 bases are TGTGCCACCAGTGACCCAGGGACTGAATATGGCTACACCTTC. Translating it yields CATSDPGTEYGYTF.